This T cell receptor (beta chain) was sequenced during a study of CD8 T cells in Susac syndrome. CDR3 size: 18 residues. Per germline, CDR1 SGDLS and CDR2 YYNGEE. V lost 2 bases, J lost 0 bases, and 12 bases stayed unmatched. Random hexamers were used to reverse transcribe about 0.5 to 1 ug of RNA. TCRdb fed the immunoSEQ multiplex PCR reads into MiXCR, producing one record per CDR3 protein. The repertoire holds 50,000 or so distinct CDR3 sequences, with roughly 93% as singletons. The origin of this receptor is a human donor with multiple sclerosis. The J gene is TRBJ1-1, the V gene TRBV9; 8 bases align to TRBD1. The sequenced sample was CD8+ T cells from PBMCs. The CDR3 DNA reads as TGTGCCAGCAGCGTCGGCGACAGGGGATCAAAGGTGAACACTGAAGCTTTCTTT. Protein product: CASSVGDRGSKVNTEAFF.